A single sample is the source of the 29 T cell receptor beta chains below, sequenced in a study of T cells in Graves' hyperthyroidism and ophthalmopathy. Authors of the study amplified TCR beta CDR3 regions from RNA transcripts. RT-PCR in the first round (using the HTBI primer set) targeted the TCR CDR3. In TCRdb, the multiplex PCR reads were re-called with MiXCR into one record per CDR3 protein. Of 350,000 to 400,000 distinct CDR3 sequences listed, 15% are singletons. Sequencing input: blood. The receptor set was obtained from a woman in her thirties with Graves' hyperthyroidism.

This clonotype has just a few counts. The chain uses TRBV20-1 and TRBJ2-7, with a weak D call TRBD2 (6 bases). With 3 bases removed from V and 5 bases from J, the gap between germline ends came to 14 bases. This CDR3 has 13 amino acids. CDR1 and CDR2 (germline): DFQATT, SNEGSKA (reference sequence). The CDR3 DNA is TGCAGTGCTAGTAGCGCGGGAAATGACGAGCAGTACTTC. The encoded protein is CSASSAGNDEQYF.

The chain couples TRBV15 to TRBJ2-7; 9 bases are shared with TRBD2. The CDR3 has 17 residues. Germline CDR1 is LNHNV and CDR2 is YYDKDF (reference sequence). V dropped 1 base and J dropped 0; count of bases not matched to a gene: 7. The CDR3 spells CATSRVLAGWSSYEQYF. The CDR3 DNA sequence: TGTGCCACCAGCAGAGTCCTAGCGGGATGGAGCTCCTACGAGCAGTACTTC. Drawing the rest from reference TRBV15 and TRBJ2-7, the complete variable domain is DAMVIQNPRYQVTQFGKPVTLSCSQTLNHNVMYWYQQKSSQAPKLLFHYYDKDFNNEADTPDNFQSRRPNTSFCFLDIRSPGLGDTAMYLCATSRVLAGWSSYEQYFGPGTRLTVT.

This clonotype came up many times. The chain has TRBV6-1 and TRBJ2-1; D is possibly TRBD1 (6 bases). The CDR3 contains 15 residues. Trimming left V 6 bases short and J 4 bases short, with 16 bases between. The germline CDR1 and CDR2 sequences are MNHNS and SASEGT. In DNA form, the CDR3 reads TGTGCCAGCAGCGAGGAAGGGGGTGAATACAATGAGCAGTTCTTC. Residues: CASSEEGGEYNEQFF.

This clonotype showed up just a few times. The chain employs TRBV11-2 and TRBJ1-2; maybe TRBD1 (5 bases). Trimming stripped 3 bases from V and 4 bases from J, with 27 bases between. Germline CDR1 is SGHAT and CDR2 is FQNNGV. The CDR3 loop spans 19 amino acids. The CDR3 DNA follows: TGTGCCAGCAGCTTCCTACCCCAGGGTACCACCGGACAACTCTATGGCTACACCTTC. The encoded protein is CASSFLPQGTTGQLYGYTF.

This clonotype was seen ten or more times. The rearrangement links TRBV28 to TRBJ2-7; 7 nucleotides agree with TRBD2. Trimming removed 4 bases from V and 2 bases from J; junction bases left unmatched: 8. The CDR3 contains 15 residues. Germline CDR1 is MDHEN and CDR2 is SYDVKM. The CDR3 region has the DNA TGTGCCAGCAGTTACGCGGGAGCTTCCCCCTACGAGCAGTACTTC. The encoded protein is CASSYAGASPYEQYF.

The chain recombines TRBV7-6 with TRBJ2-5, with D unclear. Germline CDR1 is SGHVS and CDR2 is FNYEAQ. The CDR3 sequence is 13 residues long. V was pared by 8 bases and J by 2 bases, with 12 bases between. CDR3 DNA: TGTGCCAGCGGACGCCTAGTTCAAGAGACCCAGTACTTC. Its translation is CASGRLVQETQYF.

The CDR3 loop reads CASSSVPYNEQFF. CDR3 bases: TGTGCCAGCAGTTCTGTCCCCTACAATGAGCAGTTCTTC. This rearrangement joins TRBV6-5 to TRBJ2-1; D not resolved. The V and J ends lost 4 bases and 2 bases respectively, with 6 bases between them. The CDR3 has 13 residues. The germline V gene has CDR1 MNHEY and CDR2 SVGAGI.

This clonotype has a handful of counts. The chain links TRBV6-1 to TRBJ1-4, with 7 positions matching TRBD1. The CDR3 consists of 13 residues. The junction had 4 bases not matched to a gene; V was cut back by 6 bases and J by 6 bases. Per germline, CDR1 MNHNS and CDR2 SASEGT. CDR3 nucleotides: TGTGCCAGCAGAACCGGGACAGATGAAAAACTGTTTTTT. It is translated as CASRTGTDEKLFF.

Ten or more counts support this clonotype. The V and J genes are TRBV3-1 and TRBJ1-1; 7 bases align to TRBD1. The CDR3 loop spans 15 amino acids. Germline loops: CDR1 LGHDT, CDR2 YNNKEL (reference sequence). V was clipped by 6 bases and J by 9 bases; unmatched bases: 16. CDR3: CASRPSDRESKQAFF. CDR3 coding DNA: TGTGCCAGCAGACCCTCCGACAGGGAATCTAAGCAAGCTTTCTTT.

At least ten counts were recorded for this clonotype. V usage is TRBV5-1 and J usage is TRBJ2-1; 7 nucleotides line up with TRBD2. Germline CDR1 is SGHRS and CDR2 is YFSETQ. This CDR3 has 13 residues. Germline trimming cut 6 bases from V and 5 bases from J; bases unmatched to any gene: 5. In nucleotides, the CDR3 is TGCGCCAGCACAGTAGCGGGCAACAATGAGCAGTTCTTC. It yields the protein CASTVAGNNEQFF. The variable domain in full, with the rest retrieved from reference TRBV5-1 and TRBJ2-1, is KAGVTQTPRYLIKTRGQQVTLSCSPISGHRSVSWYQQTPGQGLQFLFEYFSETQRNKGNFPGRFSGRQFSNSRSEMNVSTLELGDSALYLCASTVAGNNEQFFGPGTRLTVL.

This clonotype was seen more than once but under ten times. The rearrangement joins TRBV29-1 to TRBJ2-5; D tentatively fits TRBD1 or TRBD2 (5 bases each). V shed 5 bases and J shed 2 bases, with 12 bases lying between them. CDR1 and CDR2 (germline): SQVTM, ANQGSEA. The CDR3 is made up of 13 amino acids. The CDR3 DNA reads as TGCAGCGTTTCCCGGGACGGACAAGAGACCCAGTACTTC. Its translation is CSVSRDGQETQYF.

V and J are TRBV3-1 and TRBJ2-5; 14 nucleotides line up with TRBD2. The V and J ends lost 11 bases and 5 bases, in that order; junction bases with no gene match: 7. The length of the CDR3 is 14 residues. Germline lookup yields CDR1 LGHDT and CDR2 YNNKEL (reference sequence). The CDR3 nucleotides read TGTGCCTGCGGACTAGCGGGAGGCCCGGAGACCCAGTACTTC. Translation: CACGLAGGPETQYF.

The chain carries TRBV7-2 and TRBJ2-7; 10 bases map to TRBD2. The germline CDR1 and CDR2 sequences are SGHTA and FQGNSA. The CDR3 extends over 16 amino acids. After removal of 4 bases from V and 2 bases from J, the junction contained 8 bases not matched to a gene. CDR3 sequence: CASSSPGLANPYEQYF. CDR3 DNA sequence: TGTGCCAGCAGCTCTCCGGGACTAGCGAACCCCTACGAGCAGTACTTC.

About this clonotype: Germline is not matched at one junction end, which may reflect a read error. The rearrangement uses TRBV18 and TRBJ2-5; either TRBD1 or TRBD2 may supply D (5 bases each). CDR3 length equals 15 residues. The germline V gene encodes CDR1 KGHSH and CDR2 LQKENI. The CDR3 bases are TGTGCCCGCTCACCAGAGGGACGGTTCCAAGAGACCCAGTACTTC. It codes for CARSPEGRFQETQYF.

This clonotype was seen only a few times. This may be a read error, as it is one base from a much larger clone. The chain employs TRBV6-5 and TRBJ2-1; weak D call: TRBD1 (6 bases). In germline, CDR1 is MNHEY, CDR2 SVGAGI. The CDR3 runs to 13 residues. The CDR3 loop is CASSYSRGNEQLF. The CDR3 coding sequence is TGTGCCAGCAGTTACTCCAGGGGAAATGAGCAGCTCTTC.

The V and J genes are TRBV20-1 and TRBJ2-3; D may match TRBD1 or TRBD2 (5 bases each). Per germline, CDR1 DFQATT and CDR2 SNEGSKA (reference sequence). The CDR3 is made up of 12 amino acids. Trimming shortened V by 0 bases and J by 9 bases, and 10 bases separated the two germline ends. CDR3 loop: CSARDLGATQYF. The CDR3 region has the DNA TGCAGTGCTAGAGATCTCGGGGCAACGCAGTATTTT.

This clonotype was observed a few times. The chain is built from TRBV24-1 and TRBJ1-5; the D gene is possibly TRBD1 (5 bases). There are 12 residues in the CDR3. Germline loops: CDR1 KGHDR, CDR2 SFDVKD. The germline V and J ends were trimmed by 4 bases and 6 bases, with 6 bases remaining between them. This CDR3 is CATSDGGQPQHF. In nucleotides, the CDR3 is TGTGCCACCAGTGACGGGGGTCAGCCCCAGCATTTT.

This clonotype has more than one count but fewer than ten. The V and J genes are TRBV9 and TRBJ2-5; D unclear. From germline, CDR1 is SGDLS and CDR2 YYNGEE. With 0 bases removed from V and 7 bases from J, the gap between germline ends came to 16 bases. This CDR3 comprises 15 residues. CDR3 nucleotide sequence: TGTGCCAGCAGCGTAGGAGGCGACACCCCGGGGACCCAGTACTTC. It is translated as CASSVGGDTPGTQYF.

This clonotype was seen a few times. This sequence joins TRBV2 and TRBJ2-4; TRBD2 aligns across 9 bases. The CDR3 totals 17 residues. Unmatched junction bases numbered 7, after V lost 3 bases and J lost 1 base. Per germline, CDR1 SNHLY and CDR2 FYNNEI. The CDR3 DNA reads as TGTGCCAGCAGTGATCCACTAGCGGGTTGGGCCAAAAACATTCAGTACTTC. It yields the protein CASSDPLAGWAKNIQYF.

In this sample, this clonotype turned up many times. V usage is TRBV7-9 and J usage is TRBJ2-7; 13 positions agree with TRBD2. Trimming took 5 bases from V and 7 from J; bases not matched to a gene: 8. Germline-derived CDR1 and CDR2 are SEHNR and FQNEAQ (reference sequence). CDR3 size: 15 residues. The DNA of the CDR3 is TGTGCCAGCAGCCCAGGGACTAGCGGGAATTTAGAGCAGTACTTC. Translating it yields CASSPGTSGNLEQYF.

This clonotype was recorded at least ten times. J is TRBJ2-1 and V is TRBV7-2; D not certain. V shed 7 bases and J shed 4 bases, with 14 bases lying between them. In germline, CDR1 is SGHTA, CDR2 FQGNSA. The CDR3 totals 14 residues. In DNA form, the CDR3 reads TGTGCCAGCATGTGGACCGTTTCTTACAATGAGCAGTTCTTC. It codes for CASMWTVSYNEQFF.

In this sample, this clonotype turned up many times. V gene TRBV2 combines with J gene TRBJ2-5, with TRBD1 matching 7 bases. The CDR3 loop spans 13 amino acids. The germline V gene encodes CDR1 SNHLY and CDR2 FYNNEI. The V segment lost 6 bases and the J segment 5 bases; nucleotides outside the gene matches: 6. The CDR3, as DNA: TGTGCCAGCAGCGGTGGGACAGCGGAGACCCAGTACTTC. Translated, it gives CASSGGTAETQYF.

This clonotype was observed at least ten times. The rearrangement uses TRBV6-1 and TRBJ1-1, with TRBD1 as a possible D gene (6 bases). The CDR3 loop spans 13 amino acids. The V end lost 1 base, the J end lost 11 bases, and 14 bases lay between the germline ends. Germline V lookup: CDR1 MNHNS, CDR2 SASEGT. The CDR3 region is CASSEERTAGAFF. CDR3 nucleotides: TGTGCCAGCAGTGAAGAAAGGACAGCTGGCGCTTTCTTT.

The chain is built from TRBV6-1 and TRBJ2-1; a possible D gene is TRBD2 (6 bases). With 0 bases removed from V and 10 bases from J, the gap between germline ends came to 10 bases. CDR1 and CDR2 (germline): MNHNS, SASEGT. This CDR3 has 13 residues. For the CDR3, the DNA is TGTGCCAGCAGTGAAGCGCTGGGAGGAGAGCAGTTCTTC. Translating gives CASSEALGGEQFF.

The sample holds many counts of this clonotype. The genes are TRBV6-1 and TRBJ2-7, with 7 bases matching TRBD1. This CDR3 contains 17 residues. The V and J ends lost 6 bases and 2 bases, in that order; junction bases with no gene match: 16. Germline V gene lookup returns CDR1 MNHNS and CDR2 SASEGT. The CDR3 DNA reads TGTGCCAGCAGCCGATCGATTATCGGGACAGATCCCTACGAGCAGTACTTC. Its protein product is CASSRSIIGTDPYEQYF.

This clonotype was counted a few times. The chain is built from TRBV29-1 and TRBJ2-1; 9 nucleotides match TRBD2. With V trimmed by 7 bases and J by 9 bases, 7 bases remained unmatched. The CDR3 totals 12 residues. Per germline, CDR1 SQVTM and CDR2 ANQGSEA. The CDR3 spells CSALAGVSEQFF. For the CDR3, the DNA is TGCAGCGCCTTAGCGGGAGTTAGTGAGCAGTTCTTC.

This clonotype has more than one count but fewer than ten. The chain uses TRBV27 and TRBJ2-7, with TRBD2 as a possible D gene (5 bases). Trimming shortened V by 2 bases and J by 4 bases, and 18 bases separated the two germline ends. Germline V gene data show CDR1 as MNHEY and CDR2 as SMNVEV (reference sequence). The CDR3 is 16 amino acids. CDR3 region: CASSLAGGFRTYEQYF. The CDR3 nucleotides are TGTGCCAGCAGTTTAGCGGGCGGCTTCCGAACGTACGAGCAGTACTTC.

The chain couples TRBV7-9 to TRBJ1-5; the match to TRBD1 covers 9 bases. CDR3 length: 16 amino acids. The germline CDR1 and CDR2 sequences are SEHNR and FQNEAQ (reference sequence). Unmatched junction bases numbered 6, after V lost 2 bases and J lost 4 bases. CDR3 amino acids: CASSLHPGTGNQPQHF. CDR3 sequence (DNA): TGTGCCAGCAGCTTACATCCCGGGACAGGGAATCAGCCCCAGCATTTT.

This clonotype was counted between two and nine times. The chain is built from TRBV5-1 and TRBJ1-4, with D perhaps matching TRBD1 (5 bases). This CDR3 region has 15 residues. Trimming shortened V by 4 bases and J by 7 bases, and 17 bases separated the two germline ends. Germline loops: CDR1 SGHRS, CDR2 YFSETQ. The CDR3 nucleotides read TGCGCCAGCAGCCCTTCTCATATGAGGGGTGAAAAACTGTTTTTT. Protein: CASSPSHMRGEKLFF.